These 15 T cell receptor beta chains share one sample of origin, sequenced in a study of blood T cell repertoires in COVID-19 (dated by TCRdb to the early 2020s). The library was built by means of the immunoSEQ multiplex PCR assay. Sourced from immuneACCESS, this table was stored by TCRdb with only in-frame sequences that have V and J called. A share of the clones is absent; for the studies checked, an unresolved V gene accounts for under half, and the remainder has no known explanation. The sample contains some 59,000 clones, around 73% of them found a single time. The top ten constitute less than 25% of the sample. The specimen was peripheral blood. Source of these receptors: a man older than 75 with active or convalescent COVID-19.

J is TRBJ1-2 and V is TRBV2, with D possibly being TRBD1 (6 bases). The V end was cut by 3 bases, the J end by 2 bases, with 10 bases between. The CDR3 loop spans 14 amino acids. Germline lookup yields CDR1 SNHLY and CDR2 FYNNEI. CDR3 loop: CASSEGRGNYGYTF. DNA of the CDR3: TGTGCCAGCAGTGAGGGCAGGGGAAACTATGGCTACACCTTC.

This clone has a handful of counts. V and J are TRBV9 and TRBJ1-1; no clear D gene. This CDR3 has 14 amino acids. Germline CDR1 reads SGDLS; CDR2 reads YYNGEE. The germline V and J ends were trimmed by 4 bases and 5 bases, with 15 bases remaining between them. The CDR3 nucleotides are TGTGCCAGCAGCCTGACCACGCGGAGGACTGAAGCTTTCTTT. Translated: CASSLTTRRTEAFF.

V gene TRBV6-2 or TRBV6-3 combines with J gene TRBJ2-6, with 8 bases matching TRBD2. J gave up 5 bases and V 0 bases, and 9 bases lay outside the gene matches. Germline assignment: CDR1 MNHEY and CDR2 SVGEGT. The CDR3 length is 18 residues. The CDR3 DNA is TGTGCCAGCAGTTACTCCCTAGCGGGCCGTTCTCGGGCCAACGTCCTGACTTTC. Its translation is CASSYSLAGRSRANVLTF.

Ten or more counts support this clone. This sequence joins TRBV9 and TRBJ2-1; D call uncertain. The CDR3 contains 15 residues. Germline V gene lookup returns CDR1 SGDLS and CDR2 YYNGEE. Trimming removed 0 bases from V and 2 bases from J, with 9 bases in between. Written as DNA, the CDR3 is TGTGCCAGCAGCGTAGTACAGACCACCTACAATGAGCAGTTCTTC. It encodes CASSVVQTTYNEQFF.

CDR3 sequence: CASSQFTYEQYF. The CDR3 DNA sequence: TGTGCCAGCAGCCAATTCACCTACGAGCAGTACTTC. The chain has TRBV3-1 (or the pseudogene TRBV3-2) and TRBJ2-7; no reliable D call. Per germline, CDR1 LGHDT and CDR2 YNNKEL (reference sequence). The CDR3 has 12 amino acids. Trimming removed 2 bases from V and 2 bases from J, with 4 bases in between.

This clone was seen only a few times. This chain connects TRBV3-1 (or the pseudogene TRBV3-2) to TRBJ2-2, with TRBD2 matching over 7 bases. The CDR3 totals 16 residues. The V gene's germline CDR1 is LGHDT and CDR2 YNNKEL (reference sequence). Losses at the gene ends were 4 bases for V and 8 bases for J; bases not matched to a gene: 13. CDR3 nucleotide sequence: TGTGCCAGCAGCCGGGGCGCCGGGAGGCCGGAGGGGGAGCTGTTTTTT. Its translation is CASSRGAGRPEGELFF.

The chain carries TRBV2 and TRBJ2-7; TRBD2 agrees at 9 bases. The J segment lost 6 bases and the V segment lost 8 bases, leaving 14 bases of the junction unmatched. In germline, CDR1 is SNHLY, CDR2 FYNNEI. The CDR3 covers 15 residues. CDR3 DNA sequence: TGTGCCAGCCAGCGGGAGGCCGAAGGGAGATCCGAGCAGTACTTC. Translation: CASQREAEGRSEQYF.

The chain is built from TRBV7-8 and TRBJ1-5; the match to TRBD1 covers 8 bases. This CDR3 comprises 14 residues. CDR1 is SGHVS, CDR2 FQNEAQ, per germline. V lost 5 bases and J lost 5; bases outside the gene matches: 5. The CDR3 here is CASSPDRGDQPQHF. CDR3 bases: TGTGCCAGCAGCCCAGACAGGGGTGATCAGCCCCAGCATTTT.

This rearrangement joins TRBV6-5 to TRBJ2-7; 12 bases line up with TRBD2. Germline V gene lookup returns CDR1 MNHEY and CDR2 SVGAGI. The CDR3 covers 15 residues. V lost 2 bases and J lost 3; bases outside the gene matches: 2. CDR3 sequence (DNA): TGTGCCAGCAGTTACAGGACTAGCGGGAACTACGAGCAGTACTTC. Protein sequence: CASSYRTSGNYEQYF.

The chain is built from TRBV24-1 and TRBJ2-2; D is possibly TRBD1 (5 bases). V was pared by 5 bases and J by 1 base, with 13 bases between. This CDR3 comprises 16 residues. Germline loops: CDR1 KGHDR, CDR2 SFDVKD. The CDR3 sequence is CATSGFDSMNTGELFF. The CDR3, as DNA: TGTGCCACCAGTGGGTTCGACAGTATGAACACCGGGGAGCTGTTTTTT.

This chain links TRBV4-1 with TRBJ2-1; TRBD2 aligns across 9 bases. The CDR3 extends over 16 amino acids. V was pared by 11 bases and J by 6 bases, with 17 bases of the junction left unmatched. Per the germline V gene, CDR1 is MGHRA and CDR2 is YSYEKL. CDR3 loop: CASSQPSGITPNEQFF. Written as DNA, the CDR3 is TGCGCCTCCAGCCAGCCTAGCGGGATCACGCCCAATGAGCAGTTCTTC.

The V gene is TRBV11-2, the J gene TRBJ2-3; no reliable D call. The germline V and J ends were trimmed by 5 bases and 8 bases, with 11 bases remaining between them. CDR1 SGHAT and CDR2 FQNNGV come from the germline V gene. CDR3 size: 12 residues. The CDR3 sequence: CASSPEKSTQYF. The CDR3 nucleotides are TGTGCCAGCAGCCCCGAGAAGTCTACGCAGTATTTT.

This clone has a handful of counts. This rearrangement joins TRBV7-2 to TRBJ2-7, with a possible D match to TRBD2 (5 bases). The germline V gene encodes CDR1 SGHTA and CDR2 FQGNSA. CDR3 length: 15 residues. Trimming stripped 4 bases from V and 5 bases from J, with 18 bases between. For the CDR3, the DNA is TGTGCCAGCAGCTCTTGGACGGACTTCAGCGACGAGCAGTACTTC. This codes for CASSSWTDFSDEQYF.

CDR3 bases: TGTGCCAGCAGGAGCCCGGGACAGGGGAATGAAAAACTGTTTTTT. It yields the protein CASRSPGQGNEKLFF. The chain employs TRBV27 and TRBJ1-4; 10 bases align to TRBD1. This CDR3 spans 15 amino acids. The V gene end was trimmed by 6 bases and the J gene end by 5 bases; junction bases not matched to a gene: 6. The germline V gene encodes CDR1 MNHEY and CDR2 SMNVEV (reference sequence).

The chain has TRBV28 and TRBJ1-3, with unresolved D. There are 18 residues in the CDR3. Germline V lookup: CDR1 MDHEN, CDR2 SYDVKM. The germline V and J ends were trimmed by 8 bases and 2 bases, with 25 bases remaining between them. The CDR3 DNA follows: TGTGCCAGCGTAACCCCGCGAGGGCGGCTGGACCCTGGAAACACCATATATTTT. Translating it yields CASVTPRGRLDPGNTIYF. The full variable domain, rest sourced from reference TRBV28 and TRBJ1-3, is DVKVTQSSRYLVKRTGEKVFLECVQDMDHENMFWYRQDPGLGLRLIYFSYDVKMKEKGDIPEGYSVSREKKERFSLILESASTNQTSMYLCASVTPRGRLDPGNTIYFGEGSWLTVV.